This T cell receptor beta chain was retrieved from a study of blood T cell repertoires in COVID-19. Overall study context: Sample material is recorded as cDNA or gDNA derived from T cells, B-cell-depleted T cells, or PBMCs.

Sequencing was performed with immunoSEQ multiplex PCR; in TCRdb, only in-frame clones are kept and a portion is missing. The data show over 150,000 clones, 87% seen once. Recovered Cohort 3 donors showed two negative PCRs, clearance, or symptom resolution. The sample was PBMCs or T cells enriched from blood (not recorded which). The origin of this receptor is a woman aged 45 to 65 who had recovered from COVID-19.

In DNA form, the CDR3 reads TGCGCCAGCAGCTTGGTGGAGGGAGATACGCAGTATTTT. Translated: CASSLVEGDTQYF. The V and J genes are TRBV5-1 and TRBJ2-3; D is possibly TRBD2 (6 bases). The germline gives CDR1 SGHRS, CDR2 YFSETQ. This CDR3 contains 13 residues. V lost 0 bases and J 5 bases, leaving 7 bases between the germline ends.